Below are 28 T cell receptor beta chains sequenced from a single sample in a study of T cell responses to AZD1222 COVID-19 vaccine. This table comes from immunoSEQ multiplex PCR, and its TCRdb copy is limited to in-frame clones, with some not included. The sample lists some 100,000 clones; roughly 92% were seen once. Specimen: peripheral blood, collected on day 0 of AZD1222 vaccination. These receptors all come from an adult in good health.

The chain couples TRBV15 to TRBJ1-1; 10 bases match TRBD1. This CDR3 has 17 amino acids. Germline trimming cut 5 bases from V and 10 bases from J; bases unmatched to any gene: 19. Per germline, CDR1 LNHNV and CDR2 YYDKDF (reference sequence). The CDR3 protein is CATSGTALAPDRGRAFF. Here the CDR3 DNA reads TGTGCCACCAGCGGAACCGCACTGGCCCCGGACAGGGGGAGAGCTTTCTTT.

The chain employs TRBV28 and TRBJ1-2; D remains ambiguous. The CDR3 covers 14 residues. V was pared by 5 bases and J by 6 bases, with 16 bases between. Germline CDR1 is MDHEN and CDR2 is SYDVKM. The CDR3 DNA follows: TGTGCCAGCAGTCGGGCCCTCCTCCGGGATGGCTACACCTTC. This gives the protein CASSRALLRDGYTF.

V is TRBV19 and J is TRBJ2-2; D ambiguous. The CDR3 is made up of 15 amino acids. The V end was cut by 10 bases, the J end by 7 bases, with 22 bases between. Germline V gene data show CDR1 as LNHDA and CDR2 as SQIVND (reference sequence). The CDR3 sequence is CATSPSATRGGELFF. As DNA, the CDR3 is TGTGCCACCTCACCGAGCGCGACCCGCGGCGGGGAGCTGTTTTTT. Using reference TRBV19 and TRBJ2-2 for the parts outside the CDR3, the full variable domain is DGGITQSPKYLFRKEGQNVTLSCEQNLNHDAMYWYRQDPGQGLRLIYYSQIVNDFQKGDIAEGYSVSREKKESFPLTVTSAQKNPTAFYLCATSPSATRGGELFFGEGSRLTVL.

This sequence joins TRBV18 and TRBJ1-2; TRBD1 might be the D (6 bases). CDR3 size: 14 residues. Trimming removed 3 bases from V and 5 bases from J, with 13 bases in between. The germline CDR1 and CDR2 sequences are KGHSH and LQKENI. The DNA for the CDR3 is TGTGCCAGCTCACCCCCCGGACAGCTGTATGGCTACACCTTC. Translation: CASSPPGQLYGYTF.

The rearrangement uses TRBV6-1 and TRBJ1-3; D perhaps matches TRBD1 (5 bases). V was clipped by 0 bases and J by 0 bases, with 15 bases between them. The CDR3 sequence is 18 residues long. CDR1 and CDR2 from the germline V gene are MNHNS and SASEGT. CDR3 loop: CASSEAPPGPYSGNTIYF. DNA of the CDR3: TGTGCCAGCAGTGAAGCGCCTCCAGGGCCCTACTCTGGAAACACCATATATTTT.

The chain uses TRBV6-1 and TRBJ1-2; perhaps TRBD1 as D (5 bases). Between the trimmed V and J ends, which lost 0 bases and 5 bases, there was a span of 16 bases. Germline V CDR1 and CDR2: MNHNS, SASEGT. The CDR3 extends over 16 amino acids. The CDR3 spells CASSEAQLGGWYGYTF. The CDR3 DNA is TGTGCCAGCAGTGAAGCGCAATTGGGGGGTTGGTATGGCTACACCTTC.

This rearrangement joins TRBV5-8 to TRBJ1-6; 8 bases align to TRBD1. The CDR3 consists of 14 residues. Looked up from germline, CDR1 is SGHTS and CDR2 is YDEGEE. Losses at the gene ends were 3 bases for V and 9 bases for J; bases not matched to a gene: 5. CDR3: CASSSDRGRSPLHF. As DNA, the CDR3 is TGTGCCAGCAGCTCCGACAGGGGACGTTCACCCCTCCACTTT.

J is TRBJ1-5 and V is TRBV5-8, with D tentatively TRBD1 (6 bases). Germline V CDR1 and CDR2: SGHTS, YDEGEE. CDR3 length: 15 amino acids. Trimming took 4 bases from V and 0 from J, leaving 11 bases between them. CDR3 nucleotide sequence: TGTGCCAGCAGCCGCGGACAGCTTAGCAATCAGCCCCAGCATTTT. It codes for CASSRGQLSNQPQHF.

The sample holds one count of this clone. The chain is built from TRBV11-3 and TRBJ2-2; tentative D call: TRBD2 (7 bases). Trimming left V 1 base short and J 4 bases short, with 13 bases between. The CDR3 sequence is 16 residues long. The V gene's germline CDR1 is SGHNT and CDR2 YENEEA. The CDR3 DNA follows: TGTGCCAGCAGCTTAGCCTCGGGGGGCAGCACCGGGGAGCTGTTTTTT. Its translation is CASSLASGGSTGELFF.

V gene TRBV5-1 combines with J gene TRBJ1-3; no reliable D call. Germline V gives CDR1 SGHRS, CDR2 YFSETQ. The CDR3 extends over 18 amino acids. Deletions cut 0 bases from V and 0 bases from J, with 16 bases between. This CDR3 reads CASSLALGVGDSGNTIYF. For the CDR3, the DNA is TGCGCCAGCAGCTTGGCCTTAGGTGTGGGTGACTCTGGAAACACCATATATTTT.

This clone was counted a few times. The gene calls are TRBV3-1 (or the pseudogene TRBV3-2) and TRBJ2-1; a possible D gene is TRBD2 (7 bases). The V end lost 3 bases, the J end lost 7 bases, and 19 bases lay between the germline ends. The CDR3 is made up of 16 amino acids. Germline CDR1 is LGHDT and CDR2 is YNNKEL (reference sequence). CDR3 sequence reads: CASSQGLRGALNEQFF. CDR3 in DNA: TGTGCCAGCAGCCAGGGTCTCCGGGGGGCCCTGAATGAGCAGTTCTTC.

J is TRBJ1-2 and V is TRBV27; 10 bases match TRBD1. The CDR3 is made up of 17 amino acids. V was clipped by 6 bases and J by 5 bases; unmatched bases: 15. CDR1 MNHEY and CDR2 SMNVEV come from the germline V gene (reference sequence). Here the CDR3 DNA reads TGTGCCAGCAGGAAGGGACAGGGGCGCCTCAACCCATATGGCTACACCTTC. Amino acids: CASRKGQGRLNPYGYTF.

J is TRBJ1-1 and V is TRBV18; D unresolved. There are 12 residues in the CDR3. V was trimmed by 2 bases and J by 6 bases, leaving 7 bases between them. Per the germline V gene, CDR1 is KGHSH and CDR2 is LQKENI. CDR3 in amino acids: CASSPKTAEAFF. DNA of the CDR3: TGTGCCAGCTCACCAAAAACAGCTGAAGCTTTCTTT.

The rearrangement links TRBV6-2 or TRBV6-3 to TRBJ1-4, with a weak D call TRBD1 (5 bases). Trimming took off 2 bases at V and 4 bases at J, with 11 bases between the two ends. Germline values: CDR1 MNHEY, CDR2 SVGEGT. CDR3 length equals 15 residues. This CDR3 is CASSYSRVSNEKLFF. The CDR3, as DNA: TGTGCCAGCAGTTACAGCAGGGTGAGTAATGAAAAACTGTTTTTT.

The J gene is TRBJ1-2, the V gene TRBV6-5, with 7 bases aligning to TRBD1. The CDR3 totals 15 residues. Trimming cost V 5 bases and J 3 bases; bases outside gene matches: 9. The germline gives CDR1 MNHEY, CDR2 SVGAGI. CDR3 protein: CASSHRGGTDYGYTF. In DNA, the CDR3 is TGTGCCAGCAGTCACAGGGGCGGGACAGACTATGGCTACACCTTC.

This rearrangement joins TRBV5-1 to TRBJ2-3, with no clear D. Trimming cost V 7 bases and J 3 bases, with 12 bases left between them. The CDR3 consists of 13 residues. CDR1 is SGHRS and CDR2 is YFSETQ in the germline V gene. CDR3 bases: TGCGCCAGCGAAAAAGTTGGAACAGATACGCAGTATTTT. Protein product: CASEKVGTDTQYF.

This sequence joins TRBV30 and TRBJ2-3; 15 positions match TRBD2. CDR3 length equals 17 residues. Germline-derived CDR1 and CDR2 are GTSNPN and SVGIG (reference sequence). Losses at the gene ends were 4 bases for V and 3 bases for J; bases not matched to a gene: 8. CDR3 nucleotides: TGTGCCTGGAAAAGGACTAGCGGGGGGGCCAGGACAGATACGCAGTATTTT. This codes for CAWKRTSGGARTDTQYF.

The chain joins TRBV6-5 to TRBJ1-2, with D possibly being TRBD1 (5 bases). The CDR3 is made up of 14 amino acids. Germline V lookup: CDR1 MNHEY, CDR2 SVGAGI. Trimming took off 2 bases at V and 7 bases at J, with 14 bases between the two ends. Written as DNA, the CDR3 is TGTGCCAGCAGTTACATGGGGCAAAGAGGTGGCTACACCTTC. It yields the protein CASSYMGQRGGYTF.

The rearrangement uses TRBV7-3 and TRBJ2-1; D ambiguous. Germline assignment: CDR1 SGHTA and CDR2 FQGTGA. V was cut by 2 bases and J by 8 bases, with 13 bases left in between. This CDR3 is built from 14 residues. In DNA form, the CDR3 reads TGTGCCAGCAGCTTAGAACCTAGAAGCGATGAGCAGTTCTTC. This encodes CASSLEPRSDEQFF. Complete variable domain (other parts from reference TRBV7-3 and TRBJ2-1): GAGVSQTPSNKVTEKGKYVELRCDPISGHTALYWYRQSLGQGPEFLIYFQGTGAADDSGLPNDRFFAVRPEGSVSTLKIQRTERGDSAVYLCASSLEPRSDEQFFGPGTRLTVL.

The V gene is TRBV6-6, the J gene TRBJ2-7, with a weak D call TRBD1 (5 bases). The CDR3 has 14 residues. V dropped 5 bases and J dropped 4 bases, with 15 bases sitting between them. Per the germline V gene, CDR1 is MNHNY and CDR2 is SVGAGI (reference sequence). CDR3 sequence: CASSPNRNGYEQYF. Written as DNA, the CDR3 is TGTGCCAGCAGTCCGAACAGGAATGGATACGAGCAGTACTTC.

V is TRBV27 and J is TRBJ1-3; 8 bases map to TRBD1. Looked up from germline, CDR1 is MNHEY and CDR2 is SMNVEV (reference sequence). Trimming removed 7 bases from V and 4 bases from J; junction bases left unmatched: 6. This CDR3 is built from 14 residues. This chain's CDR3 is CASIPRGLGNTIYF. The CDR3 nucleotides are TGTGCCAGCATCCCCAGGGGGCTGGGAAACACCATATATTTT.

V usage is TRBV5-1 and J usage is TRBJ1-6; TRBD1 aligns across 8 bases. Per the germline V gene, CDR1 is SGHRS and CDR2 is YFSETQ. Losses at the gene ends were 3 bases for V and 9 bases for J; bases not matched to a gene: 5. The CDR3 totals 14 residues. The CDR3 DNA is TGCGCCAGCAGCTGGACAGGGCGAGTTTCACCCCTCCACTTT. This codes for CASSWTGRVSPLHF.

The chain employs TRBV25-1 and TRBJ1-4; 10 bases line up with TRBD1. The length of the CDR3 is 14 residues. The germline CDR1 and CDR2 sequences are MGHDK and SYGVNS. Trimming took 4 bases from V and 8 from J; bases not matched to a gene: 4. CDR3 coding DNA: TGTGCCAGCAGTGGACAGGGGGCGCGCGAAAAACTGTTTTTT. It codes for CASSGQGAREKLFF. The full variable domain, its missing parts supplied by reference TRBV25-1 and TRBJ1-4, is EADIYQTPRYLVIGTGKKITLECSQTMGHDKMYWYQQDPGMELHLIHYSYGVNSTEKGDLSSESTVSRIRTEHFPLTLESARPSHTSQYLCASSGQGAREKLFFGSGTQLSVL.

The chain has TRBV3-1 (or the pseudogene TRBV3-2) and TRBJ2-3, with unresolved D. The length of the CDR3 is 12 residues. V lost 4 bases, J lost 1 base, and 3 bases lay in between. The germline CDR1 and CDR2 sequences are LGHDT and YNNKEL (reference sequence). The CDR3 sequence: CASSPRTDTQYF. DNA for the CDR3: TGTGCCAGCAGCCCACGCACAGATACGCAGTATTTT.

This rearrangement joins TRBV5-4 to TRBJ1-1; the D gene is possibly TRBD1 (6 bases). The V and J ends lost 3 bases and 2 bases respectively, with 17 bases between them. CDR1 and CDR2 (germline): SGHNT, YYREEE (reference sequence). There are 16 residues in the CDR3. CDR3 residues: CASSSAVQGLNTEAFF. The CDR3 DNA is TGTGCCAGCAGCTCTGCTGTACAGGGCCTAAACACTGAAGCTTTCTTT.

The rearrangement links TRBV3-1 (or the pseudogene TRBV3-2) to TRBJ1-4; TRBD1 might be the D (5 bases). The CDR3 extends over 14 amino acids. V was cut by 4 bases and J by 8 bases, with 14 bases left in between. Germline V gene lookup returns CDR1 LGHDT and CDR2 YNNKEL (reference sequence). CDR3 coding DNA: TGTGCCAGCAGCCGATTAGGGGCGGGCGAAAAACTGTTTTTT. Its translation is CASSRLGAGEKLFF.

This chain connects TRBV7-3 to TRBJ2-3; 8 bases fit TRBD1. The CDR3 has 16 residues. Germline values: CDR1 SGHTA, CDR2 FQGTGA. The V segment lost 5 bases and the J segment 0 bases; nucleotides outside the gene matches: 7. Here the CDR3 reads CASSEGTGTSTDTQYF. CDR3 nucleotides: TGTGCCAGCAGCGAAGGGACAGGCACTAGCACAGATACGCAGTATTTT.

The V and J genes are TRBV5-4 and TRBJ1-4; D is undetermined. The germline CDR1 and CDR2 sequences are SGHNT and YYREEE (reference sequence). This CDR3 contains 14 residues. V was clipped by 4 bases and J by 8 bases, with 15 bases between them. The CDR3, as DNA: TGTGCCAGCAGCCCCGCCGGACGGGAGGAAAAACTGTTTTTT. Translated: CASSPAGREEKLFF.